The 20 T cell receptor beta chains listed next were all sequenced from one sample in a study of technical replicates of blood from four donors. Measured with immunoSEQ multiplex PCR; TCRdb has only the in-frame clones, and not every one. This repertoire shows 40,000 to 60,000 clones, approximately 90% found once; its top ten account for about 3.8%. Sequenced: PBMCs. These receptors were collected from a human donor in good health. Some clones in this sample may be carry-over from other donors' samples.

The genes are TRBV6-1 and TRBJ1-2; D possibly corresponds to TRBD1 (6 bases). CDR3 size: 12 residues. The V gene lost 10 bases and the J gene lost 5 bases, with 14 bases spanning the gap. CDR1 is MNHNS and CDR2 is SASEGT in the germline V gene. The CDR3 sequence is CATLGQTYGYTF. DNA for the CDR3: TGTGCCACCCTAGGACAGACTTATGGCTACACCTTC.

This chain joins TRBV7-9 and TRBJ1-1; 7 positions match TRBD1. Per the germline V gene, CDR1 is SEHNR and CDR2 is FQNEAQ (reference sequence). V shed 5 bases and J 1 base; nucleotides not matched to a gene: 4. The CDR3 spans 14 residues. The DNA of the CDR3 is TGTGCCAGCAGCCCGGGACAGCGGAACACTGAAGCTTTCTTT. This translates into CASSPGQRNTEAFF.

The chain combines TRBV9 with TRBJ1-2, with TRBD1 as a possible D gene (5 bases). This CDR3 comprises 14 residues. Trimming removed 0 bases at V and 2 bases at J, with 8 bases between. The germline gives CDR1 SGDLS, CDR2 YYNGEE. The CDR3, as DNA: TGTGCCAGCAGCGTAGAGGAGGGGAACTATGGCTACACCTTC. Amino acids: CASSVEEGNYGYTF.

This chain links TRBV6-5 with TRBJ2-5, with TRBD1 matching over 7 bases. This CDR3 is built from 15 residues. Germline V gene sequence: CDR1 MNHEY, CDR2 SVGAGI. The ends lost 4 bases at V and 1 base at J; junction bases unmatched: 6. The CDR3 protein is CASSSGQLIQETQYF. CDR3 bases: TGTGCCAGCAGTTCGGGACAGCTAATCCAAGAGACCCAGTACTTC.

V and J are TRBV9 and TRBJ2-5; the match to TRBD2 covers 9 bases. Looked up from germline, CDR1 is SGDLS and CDR2 is YYNGEE. V shed 4 bases and J 3 bases; nucleotides not matched to a gene: 4. CDR3 length: 14 residues. The CDR3 region is CASSPRTSEETQYF. The CDR3 DNA follows: TGTGCCAGCAGCCCAAGGACTAGCGAAGAGACCCAGTACTTC.

In this sample, this clone turned up a few times. The chain employs TRBV27 and TRBJ2-1; 10 nucleotides match TRBD2. The CDR3 is 15 amino acids. Per the germline V gene, CDR1 is MNHEY and CDR2 is SMNVEV (reference sequence). V gave up 8 bases and J gave up 4 bases; unmatched junction bases: 8. In nucleotides, the CDR3 is TGTGCCAGCCGCCCCGGACTAGCGGTTTACAATGAGCAGTTCTTC. Protein: CASRPGLAVYNEQFF.

The rearrangement joins TRBV9 to TRBJ2-7; 7 nucleotides align to TRBD2. CDR1 and CDR2 from the germline V gene are SGDLS and YYNGEE. The CDR3 consists of 15 residues. The V and J ends lost 4 bases and 0 bases, in that order; junction bases with no gene match: 7. CDR3 sequence reads: CASSPTGTNSYEQYF. The CDR3 DNA reads TGTGCCAGCAGCCCGACCGGGACTAACTCCTACGAGCAGTACTTC.

The V call is TRBV5-1, the J call TRBJ2-5, with 9 bases lining up with TRBD1. J was trimmed by 4 bases and V by 4 bases; bases with no gene match: 8. The CDR3 sequence is 15 residues long. CDR1 and CDR2 from the germline V gene are SGHRS and YFSETQ. The CDR3 DNA reads as TGCGCCAGCAGCCCCGTTGGGACAGGGCGAGAGACCCAGTACTTC. It translates to CASSPVGTGRETQYF.

This chain links TRBV7-9 with TRBJ2-5; the match to TRBD2 covers 10 bases. CDR3 length: 15 amino acids. After removal of 1 base from V and 1 base from J, the junction contained 0 bases not matched to a gene. The V gene's germline CDR1 is SEHNR and CDR2 FQNEAQ (reference sequence). The CDR3 nucleotides read TGTGCCAGCAGCTTAGTAGCGGGGGGCCAAGAGACCCAGTACTTC. Its protein product is CASSLVAGGQETQYF.

The chain recombines TRBV4-3 with TRBJ2-5; D ambiguous. The CDR3 covers 16 residues. The germline gives CDR1 LGHNA, CDR2 YSLEER. Trimming left V 0 bases short and J 4 bases short, with 15 bases between. CDR3 region: CASSQDRYGARETQYF. The CDR3 nucleotides are TGCGCCAGCAGCCAAGATCGGTACGGTGCCCGAGAGACCCAGTACTTC.

V and J are TRBV6-1 and TRBJ2-5; TRBD2 might be the D (6 bases). Per germline, CDR1 MNHNS and CDR2 SASEGT. V was cut by 7 bases and J by 5 bases, with 17 bases left in between. The CDR3 runs to 14 residues. This CDR3 reads CASTEGGAGETQYF. The CDR3 coding sequence is TGTGCCAGCACCGAAGGTGGGGCGGGGGAGACCCAGTACTTC.

The V and J genes are TRBV2 and TRBJ1-1; D unclear. Per germline, CDR1 SNHLY and CDR2 FYNNEI. The CDR3 sequence is 11 residues long. V lost 3 bases and J 7 bases, leaving 6 bases between the germline ends. The CDR3 DNA sequence: TGTGCCAGCAGTGAGGCAGATGAAGCTTTCTTT. It encodes CASSEADEAFF. Supplemented by reference TRBV2 and TRBJ1-1, the full variable domain reads EPEVTQTPSHQVTQMGQEVILRCVPISNHLYFYWYRQILGQKVEFLVSFYNNEISEKSEIFDDQFSVERPDGSNFTLKIRSTKLEDSAMYFCASSEADEAFFGQGTRLTVV.

This chain uses TRBV6-6 with TRBJ2-3; the match to TRBD1 covers 9 bases. CDR3 length: 14 residues. The germline CDR1 and CDR2 sequences are MNHNY and SVGAGI (reference sequence). The ends lost 4 bases at V and 6 bases at J; junction bases unmatched: 5. CDR3 sequence: CASSLTTGGDTQYF. The CDR3 DNA reads TGTGCCAGCAGTTTAACGACAGGGGGGGATACGCAGTATTTT.

In this sample, this clone turned up a few times. The gene calls are TRBV7-9 and TRBJ2-3, with D maybe TRBD1 (5 bases). The CDR3 consists of 17 residues. V lost 1 base to trimming and J lost 0 bases, with 14 bases between them. CDR1 is SEHNR, CDR2 FQNEAQ, per germline (reference sequence). Here the CDR3 reads CASSLVLTVTSTDTQYF. The CDR3 bases are TGTGCCAGCAGCTTAGTTTTGACAGTCACTAGCACAGATACGCAGTATTTT.

This chain uses TRBV5-6 with TRBJ2-3; TRBD1 might be the D (6 bases). This CDR3 region has 14 residues. Trimming pared 2 bases from V and 6 bases from J, leaving 13 bases between. Germline CDR1 SGHDT, CDR2 YYEEEE. CDR3 residues: CASSFQGKADTQYF. The CDR3 DNA reads TGTGCCAGCAGCTTCCAGGGGAAAGCGGATACGCAGTATTTT.

V is TRBV6-5 and J is TRBJ2-7, with D unclear. The CDR3 spans 14 residues. CDR1 is MNHEY, CDR2 SVGAGI, per germline. V lost 5 bases, J lost 6 bases, and 17 bases lay in between. The chain's CDR3 is CASSPGPGSREQYF. As DNA, the CDR3 is TGTGCCAGCAGTCCCGGCCCGGGTTCACGCGAGCAGTACTTC.

V usage is TRBV4-2 and J usage is TRBJ2-3; 11 nucleotides align to TRBD2. Trimming at V came to 2 bases and at J to 3 bases, leaving 10 bases not matched to a gene. Germline CDR1 LGHNA, CDR2 YNFKEQ. This CDR3 spans 18 amino acids. CDR3 DNA: TGTGCCAGCAGCCAAAATATAGCGGGAGGGCCGTCTACAGATACGCAGTATTTT. Amino acid sequence: CASSQNIAGGPSTDTQYF.

This chain joins TRBV20-1 and TRBJ2-1, with TRBD2 matching over 7 bases. Germline-derived CDR1 and CDR2 are DFQATT and SNEGSKA (reference sequence). The CDR3 consists of 11 residues. V lost 3 bases and J lost 10; bases outside the gene matches: 3. CDR3 loop: CSASRGGEQFF. For the CDR3, the DNA is TGCAGTGCTAGTAGGGGAGGGGAGCAGTTCTTC.

The J gene is TRBJ2-7, the V gene TRBV5-4, with TRBD1 as a possible D gene (6 bases). This CDR3 spans 18 amino acids. Germline V gene sequence: CDR1 SGHNT, CDR2 YYREEE (reference sequence). Trimming stripped 0 bases from V and 0 bases from J, with 19 bases between. The CDR3 here is CASSLVGRGHVSSYEQYF. As DNA, the CDR3 is TGTGCCAGCAGCTTGGTGGGCAGGGGTCACGTTAGCTCCTACGAGCAGTACTTC. Together with reference TRBV5-4 and TRBJ2-7, the CDR3 gives the full variable domain: ETGVTQSPTHLIKTRGQQVTLRCSSQSGHNTVSWYQQALGQGPQFIFQYYREEENGRGNFPPRFSGLQFPNYSSELNVNALELDDSALYLCASSLVGRGHVSSYEQYFGPGTRLTVT.

This chain uses TRBV14 with TRBJ1-6; possible D gene TRBD1, 5 bases. Looked up from germline, CDR1 is SGHDN and CDR2 is FVKESK. The CDR3 sequence is 12 residues long. The V end lost 3 bases, the J end lost 14 bases, and 11 bases lay between the germline ends. In DNA form, the CDR3 reads TGTGCCAGCAGCCAGGGGGGAGGGTCCCTCCACTTT. As protein: CASSQGGGSLHF.